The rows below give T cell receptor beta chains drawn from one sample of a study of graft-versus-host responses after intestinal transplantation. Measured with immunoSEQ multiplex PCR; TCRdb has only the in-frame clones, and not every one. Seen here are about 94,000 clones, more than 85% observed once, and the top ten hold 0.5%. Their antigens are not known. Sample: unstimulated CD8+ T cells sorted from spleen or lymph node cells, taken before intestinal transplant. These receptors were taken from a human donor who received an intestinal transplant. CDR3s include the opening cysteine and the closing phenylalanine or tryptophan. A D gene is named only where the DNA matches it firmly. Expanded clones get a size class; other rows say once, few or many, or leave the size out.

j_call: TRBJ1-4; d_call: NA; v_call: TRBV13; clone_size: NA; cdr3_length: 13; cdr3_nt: TGTGCCAGCAGCTTAGGCCTTAATGAAAAACTGTTTTTT; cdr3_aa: CASSLGLNEKLFF
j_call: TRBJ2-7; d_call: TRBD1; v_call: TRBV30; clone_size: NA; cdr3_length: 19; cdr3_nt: TGTGCCTGGAGTCCCCCTCACACAGACAGGGGGCTTTATATTTACGAGCAGTACTTC; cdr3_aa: CAWSPPHTDRGLYIYEQYF
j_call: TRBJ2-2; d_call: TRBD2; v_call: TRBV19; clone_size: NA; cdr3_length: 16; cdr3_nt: TGTGCCAGTAGTATAAGCCTAGCGGGAAGGACCGGGGAGCTGTTTTTT; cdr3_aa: CASSISLAGRTGELFF
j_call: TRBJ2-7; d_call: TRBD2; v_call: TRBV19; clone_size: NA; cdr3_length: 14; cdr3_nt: TGTGCCAGTAGTATAGGGGCGGGAGACTACGAGCAGTACTTC; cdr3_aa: CASSIGAGDYEQYF
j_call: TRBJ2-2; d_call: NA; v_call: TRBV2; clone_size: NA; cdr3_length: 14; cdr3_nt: TGTGCCAGCAGACCGGGACTTAACACCGGGGAGCTGTTTTTT; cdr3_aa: CASRPGLNTGELFF
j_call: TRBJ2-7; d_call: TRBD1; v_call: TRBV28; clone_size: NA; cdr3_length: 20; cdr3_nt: TGTGCCAGCACCGATCTCTCGAGTGACAGGGGTTGGTTTGGGTCCTACGAGCAGTACTTC; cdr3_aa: CASTDLSSDRGWFGSYEQYF
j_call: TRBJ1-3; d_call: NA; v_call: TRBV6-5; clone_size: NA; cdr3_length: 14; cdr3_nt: TGTGCCAGCAGGAGGGGGTACTCTGGAAACACCATATATTTT; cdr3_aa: CASRRGYSGNTIYF
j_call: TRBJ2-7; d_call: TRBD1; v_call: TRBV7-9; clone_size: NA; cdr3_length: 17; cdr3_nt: TGTGCCAGCAGCTTCCCGGACAGGGGGGAGAACCCCGACGAGCAGTACTTC; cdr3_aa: CASSFPDRGENPDEQYF
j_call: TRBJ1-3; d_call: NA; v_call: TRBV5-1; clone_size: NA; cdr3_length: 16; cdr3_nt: TGCGCCAGCAGCTTGGAGGAGAGAGACTCTGGAAACACCATATATTTT; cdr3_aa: CASSLEERDSGNTIYF
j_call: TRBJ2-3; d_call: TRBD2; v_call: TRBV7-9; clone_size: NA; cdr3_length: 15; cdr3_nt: TGTGCCAGCAGCCAGGCGGGAGAAAGGGCAGATACGCAGTATTTT; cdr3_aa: CASSQAGERADTQYF
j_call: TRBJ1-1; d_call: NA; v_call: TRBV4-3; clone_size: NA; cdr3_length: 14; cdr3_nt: TGCGCCAGCAGCCAAGATCGGGTCGTTGGCGAAGCTTTCTTT; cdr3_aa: CASSQDRVVGEAFF
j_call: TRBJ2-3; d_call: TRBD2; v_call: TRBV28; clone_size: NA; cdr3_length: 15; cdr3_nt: TGTGCCAGCAGCCGGACTAGCGGTACCACAGATACGCAGTATTTT; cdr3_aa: CASSRTSGTTDTQYF
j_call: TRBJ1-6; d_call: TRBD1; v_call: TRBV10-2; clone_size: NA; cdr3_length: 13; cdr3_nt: TGCGCCAGCAGTCAGGGGGTGCTTTCACCCCTCCACTTT; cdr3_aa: CASSQGVLSPLHF
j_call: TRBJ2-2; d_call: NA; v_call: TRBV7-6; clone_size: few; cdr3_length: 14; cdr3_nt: TGTGCCAGCAGCTTACTGGAACGGGCCGGGGAGCTGTTTTTT; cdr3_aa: CASSLLERAGELFF
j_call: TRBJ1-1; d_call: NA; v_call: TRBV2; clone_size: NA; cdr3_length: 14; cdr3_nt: TGTGCCAGCAGTGAAGTCGGTTTCGGCACTGAAGCTTTCTTT; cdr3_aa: CASSEVGFGTEAFF
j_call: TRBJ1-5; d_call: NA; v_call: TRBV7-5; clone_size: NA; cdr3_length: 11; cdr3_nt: TGTGCCAGAAGCGGAGACCAGCCCCAGCATTTT; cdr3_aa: CARSGDQPQHF
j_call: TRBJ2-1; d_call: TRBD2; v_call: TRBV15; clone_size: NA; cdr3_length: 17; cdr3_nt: TGTGCCACCAGCAGGGCCGCATGGGGGGGATTTTACAATGAGCAGTTCTTC; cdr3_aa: CATSRAAWGGFYNEQFF
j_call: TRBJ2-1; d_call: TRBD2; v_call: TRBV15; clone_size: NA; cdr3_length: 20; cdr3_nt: TGTGCCACCAGCAGGGCCTGGGGGGGACTAGCGGGAGATGGTCATGGTGAGCAGTTCTTC; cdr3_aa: CATSRAWGGLAGDGHGEQFF
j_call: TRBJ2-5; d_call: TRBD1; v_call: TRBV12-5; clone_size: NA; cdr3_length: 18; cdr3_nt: TGTGCTAGTGGTTTGGAATACTCCGGGACAGGGACCCAAGAGACCCAGTACTTC; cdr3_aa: CASGLEYSGTGTQETQYF
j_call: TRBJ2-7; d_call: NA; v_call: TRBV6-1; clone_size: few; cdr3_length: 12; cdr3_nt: TGTGCCAGCAGTTGGCAGGGCTACGAGCAGTACTTC; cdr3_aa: CASSWQGYEQYF
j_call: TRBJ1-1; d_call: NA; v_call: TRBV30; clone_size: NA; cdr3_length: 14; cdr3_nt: TGTGCCTGGAGAAAGGCGGAAGGGAACACTGAAGCTTTCTTT; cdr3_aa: CAWRKAEGNTEAFF
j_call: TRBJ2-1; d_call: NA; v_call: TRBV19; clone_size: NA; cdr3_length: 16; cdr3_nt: TGTGCCAGTAGTACCCCCAGCGAACCCTCCTACAATGAGCAGTTCTTC; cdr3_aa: CASSTPSEPSYNEQFF